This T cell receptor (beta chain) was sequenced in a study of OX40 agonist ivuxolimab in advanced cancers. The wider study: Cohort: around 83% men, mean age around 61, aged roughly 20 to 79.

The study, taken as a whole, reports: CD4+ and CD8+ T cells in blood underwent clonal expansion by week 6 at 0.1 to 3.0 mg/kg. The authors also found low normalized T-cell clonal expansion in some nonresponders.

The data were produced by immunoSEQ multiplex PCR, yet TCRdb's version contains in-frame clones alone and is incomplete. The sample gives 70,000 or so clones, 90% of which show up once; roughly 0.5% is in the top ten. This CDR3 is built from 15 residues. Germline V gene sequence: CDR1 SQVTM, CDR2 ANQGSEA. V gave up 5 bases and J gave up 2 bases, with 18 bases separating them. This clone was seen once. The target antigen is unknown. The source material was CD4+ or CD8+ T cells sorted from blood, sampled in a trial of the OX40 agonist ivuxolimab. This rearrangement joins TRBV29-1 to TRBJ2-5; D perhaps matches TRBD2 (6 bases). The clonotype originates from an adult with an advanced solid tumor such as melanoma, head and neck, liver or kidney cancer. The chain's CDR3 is CSVRWGVGRQETQYF. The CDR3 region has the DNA TGCAGCGTTAGGTGGGGGGTTGGTAGACAAGAGACCCAGTACTTC.